A selection of T cell receptor beta chains follows, all from one sample in a study of vaccination and CD4 T cells after COVID-19. From the PCR reads, TCRdb called clonotypes with MiXCR, one entry per CDR3 protein. The data contain approximately 18,000 distinct CDR3 sequences, about half of them seen just once; the ten biggest clones take up around 3.6%. No antigen has been assigned to these receptors. Source material: CD4+ T cells from blood, cultured in vitro. The source is a human donor who had recovered from COVID-19. CDR3s include the opening cysteine and the closing phenylalanine or tryptophan. D genes are given only for firm matches. Only some rows state a clone size, as once, few, many or a class for expanded clones.

D	V	size	J	DNA	CDR3
-	TRBV28	-	TRBJ1-1	TGTGCCAGCAGTGCGCCTTCCACGGGGAACACTGAAGCTTTCTTT	CASSAPSTGNTEAFF
TRBD1	TRBV10-3	-	TRBJ2-7	TGTGCCATCAGTGAGCCGGGACAGATCCACGAGCAGTACTTC	CAISEPGQIHEQYF
TRBD1	TRBV7-6	-	TRBJ1-1	TGTGCCAGCAGCTCCGGACAGGGGACTGAAGCTTTCTTT	CASSSGQGTEAFF
-	TRBV12-3/TRBV12-4	-	TRBJ1-1	TGTGCCAGCAGTCGATTGGTGAACACTGAAGCTTTCTTT	CASSRLVNTEAFF
-	TRBV7-2	-	TRBJ1-6	TGTGCCAGCAGCTTAGTTGGGGGGGCGAGTTCCTCACCCCTCCACTTT	CASSLVGGASSSPLHF
TRBD2	TRBV7-2	-	TRBJ2-5	TGTGCCAGCAGCTCGGGACTAGCGGGGTTTTCGGCCCAGTACTTC	CASSSGLAGFSAQYF
-	TRBV20-1	-	TRBJ1-2	TGCAGTGCGACCGTTAACTATGGCTACACCTTC	CSATVNYGYTF
TRBD2	TRBV24-1	-	TRBJ2-1	TGTGCCACCAGTGATCCCACTAGCGGGAGGTACAATGAGCAGTTCTTC	CATSDPTSGRYNEQFF
-	TRBV6-1	-	TRBJ2-7	TGTGCCAGCAGCGGCGGGGATCTCGGGACCTACGAGCAGTACTTC	CASSGGDLGTYEQYF
-	TRBV7-6	few	TRBJ2-2	TGTGCCAGCAGCTTAACCGCAGGGATCGGGGAGCTGTTTTTT	CASSLTAGIGELFF
-	TRBV28	-	TRBJ2-7	TGTGCCAGCAGTTTTGTCGAGAACGCCTACGAGCAGTACTTC	CASSFVENAYEQYF
-	TRBV18	-	TRBJ2-1	TGTGCCAGCTCACCACAGGGACGGAGCTCCTACAATGAGCAGTTCTTC	CASSPQGRSSYNEQFF
TRBD1	TRBV5-4	-	TRBJ1-2	TGTGCCAGCAGCTCACAGGGGTACAGTGGCTACACCTTC	CASSSQGYSGYTF
TRBD1	TRBV10-3	few	TRBJ2-7	TGTGCCACCTCCCGGGACAGAGCTGACGAGCAGTACTTC	CATSRDRADEQYF
-	TRBV7-2	medium-sized	TRBJ1-2	TGTGCCAGCAGCCTACAGGCCGGAGCTCGGGATGGCTACACCTTC	CASSLQAGARDGYTF
TRBD1	TRBV6-2/TRBV6-3	once	TRBJ1-2	TGTGCCAGCAGTTACTCTCTCGGATCGGGACAGCTCAGGAATGGCTACACCTTC	CASSYSLGSGQLRNGYTF
-	TRBV5-1	once	TRBJ2-2	TGCGCCAGCAGCTTGGGGGCCGGTGAGCTGTTTTTT	CASSLGAGELFF
TRBD2	TRBV19	-	TRBJ2-5	TGTGCCAGTAAAGGGGTAGCGGGGGGGTTCCAAGAGACCCAGTACTTC	CASKGVAGGFQETQYF
TRBD1	TRBV5-1	few	TRBJ1-1	TGCGCCAGCGGTACAGGGGGACTGAACACTGAAGCTTTCTTT	CASGTGGLNTEAFF
TRBD2	TRBV7-2	-	TRBJ2-3	TGTGCCAGCAGCTTGGGGAGGGGAGCGGGCATAGATACGCAGTATTTT	CASSLGRGAGIDTQYF
TRBD1	TRBV6-1	-	TRBJ1-5	TGTGCCAGCACCGATCGACAGGGGGCGCGTCAGCCCCAGCATTTT	CASTDRQGARQPQHF
TRBD1	TRBV25-1	-	TRBJ1-6	TGTGCCAGCAGTGACGGGGACAGGTTTGGTGCACCCCTCCACTTT	CASSDGDRFGAPLHF
TRBD1	TRBV30	-	TRBJ1-6	TGTGCCTGGTCACAGGGGGCGCCTAATTCACCCCTCCACTTT	CAWSQGAPNSPLHF